This T cell receptor (beta chain) is drawn from a study of shared clonotypes between healthy human individuals. This clone was seen just once. The trim removed 3 bases at V and 5 bases at J, leaving 9 bases unmatched. Germline V gives CDR1 SEHNR, CDR2 FQNEAQ (reference sequence). This CDR3 is 15 amino acids long. TCRdb keeps only in-frame clones here, not all; method: immunoSEQ multiplex PCR. The sample includes over 95,000 clones, around 73% of them seen just once. The V call is TRBV7-9, the J call TRBJ1-1, with 7 bases identical to TRBD1. This TCR came from a woman between 25 and 40 years old in good health. The specimen sequenced was memory CD8+ T cells sorted from blood. The subset was: CD45RO+ cells pooled with CCR7-negative TemRA cells. The CDR3 here is CASSFPGGGKTEAFF. The CDR3 coding sequence is TGTGCCAGCAGCTTCCCAGGGGGGGGGAAGACTGAAGCTTTCTTT.